This TCR beta chain was sequenced during a study of T cells in Graves' hyperthyroidism and ophthalmopathy. Details on this clonotype: The antigen is unknown.

Per germline, CDR1 SQVTM and CDR2 ANQGSEA. CDR3 length: 12 amino acids. The V gene lost 6 bases and the J gene lost 5 bases, with 13 bases spanning the gap. Study-level points and caveats: The model's output predicted ophthalmopathy at a median of roughly 6.9 months prior to onset.

From RNA transcripts, TCR beta CDR3 regions were amplified. Initially, a first-round RT-PCR of the TCR CDR3 employed the HTBI primer set. TCRdb re-derived calls from the multiplex PCR reads in MiXCR, one entry per CDR3 protein. The sample yields a few hundred thousand distinct CDR3 sequences, just over 45% seen once. Material for sequencing was peripheral blood or thyroid tissue (not recorded which). The receptor was isolated from an adult woman with Graves' disease, either hyperthyroidism or ophthalmopathy (not recorded which). The chain links TRBV29-1 to TRBJ1-1; perhaps TRBD1 as D (5 bases). The CDR3 is CSVPGTYTEAFF. Here the CDR3 DNA reads TGCAGCGTACCCGGGACTTATACTGAAGCTTTCTTT.